This TCR beta chain was identified in a study of CD8+CD57+ T cells in acquired aplastic anemia. An expansion of CD8+CD57+ cells by flow cytometry had been shown in patients chosen for sequencing. CDR3 and TCR beta VDJ profiling relied on a genomic DNA template. TCRdb reprocessed the reads with MiXCR, giving one entry per CDR3 protein. The data show about 260,000 distinct CDR3 sequences, with approximately 82% seen just once and roughly 42% held by the top ten. The sequenced sample consisted of sorted CD4+, CD8+, or CD8+CD57+ T cells (not recorded which) from PBMCs. This sequence was found in a human donor with aplastic anemia.

CDR3 region: CASSATAGTRGEQYF. CDR3 DNA: TGTGCCAGCAGTGCCACTGCCGGGACTAGGGGCGAGCAGTACTTC. The chain employs TRBV2 and TRBJ2-7; 8 nucleotides align to TRBD2. J lost 6 bases, V lost 4 bases, and 11 bases had no gene match. Per germline, CDR1 SNHLY and CDR2 FYNNEI. CDR3 length: 15 amino acids.